The source of this T cell receptor beta chain is a study of blood T cell repertoires in COVID-19. The CDR3 has 15 amino acids. The V segment lost 2 bases and the J segment 1 base; nucleotides outside the gene matches: 4. Looked up from germline, CDR1 is SGHTA and CDR2 is FQGNSA. Sequencing used immunoSEQ multiplex PCR; TCRdb keeps in-frame clones, though not all of them. The data contain 200,000 to 300,000 clones, approximately 90% of them singletons. This TCR came from a woman in her 40s with acute or convalescent COVID-19. The sample was peripheral blood. The chain couples TRBV7-2 to TRBJ1-1; TRBD1 aligns across 7 bases. The CDR3 is CASSLLGQQNTEAFF. The CDR3 nucleotides are TGTGCCAGCAGCTTACTGGGACAGCAGAACACTGAAGCTTTCTTT.